These T cell receptor beta chains were read from a single sample in a study of shared clonotypes between healthy human individuals. Sequenced by immunoSEQ multiplex PCR; TCRdb stores in-frame clones only, minus some. The repertoire holds some 2 million clones, with 85% to 95% as singletons. Source material: naive CD4+ T cells sorted from blood. These receptors all stem from a man aged 18 to 30 in good health. Each CDR3 is given with its conserved first and last residue. Fields, in order: V gene, clone size, D gene, J gene, CDR3 protein, CDR3 DNA. D genes are given only for firm matches. Rows may omit the clone size; those that give it use once, few, many or a size class.

v_gene: TRBV9
abundance: .
d_gene: TRBD2
j_gene: TRBJ2-7
CDR3aa: CASSVTSGSGEQYF
CDR3nt: TGTGCCAGCAGCGTAACTAGCGGGAGCGGCGAGCAGTACTTC

v_gene: TRBV19
abundance: .
d_gene: TRBD2
j_gene: TRBJ2-1
CDR3aa: CASSIGLAGGVNEQFF
CDR3nt: TGTGCCAGTAGTATAGGTCTAGCGGGGGGCGTCAATGAGCAGTTCTTC

v_gene: TRBV6-5
abundance: .
d_gene: .
j_gene: TRBJ2-7
CDR3aa: CASSRGQGAYEQYF
CDR3nt: TGTGCCAGCAGTCGCGGCCAGGGAGCCTACGAGCAGTACTTC

v_gene: TRBV14
abundance: once
d_gene: .
j_gene: TRBJ2-3
CDR3aa: CASSLNPLPDTQYF
CDR3nt: TGTGCCAGCAGCCTAAATCCGCTCCCGGATACGCAGTATTTT

v_gene: TRBV19
abundance: .
d_gene: TRBD2
j_gene: TRBJ2-5
CDR3aa: CASRGGLGETQYF
CDR3nt: TGTGCCAGTAGGGGAGGACTAGGAGAGACCCAGTACTTC

v_gene: TRBV4-1
abundance: .
d_gene: .
j_gene: TRBJ2-2
CDR3aa: CASSQTMGAGELFF
CDR3nt: TGCGCCAGCAGCCAAACAATGGGTGCCGGGGAGCTGTTTTTT

v_gene: TRBV18
abundance: .
d_gene: .
j_gene: TRBJ2-7
CDR3aa: CASSPGQDFYEQYF
CDR3nt: TGTGCCAGCTCACCAGGTCAAGACTTCTACGAGCAGTACTTC

v_gene: TRBV5-1
abundance: .
d_gene: TRBD2
j_gene: TRBJ2-3
CDR3aa: CASSSVAGGPDTQYF
CDR3nt: TGCGCCAGCAGCTCCGTAGCGGGGGGGCCCGATACGCAGTATTTT

v_gene: TRBV14
abundance: few
d_gene: .
j_gene: TRBJ2-5
CDR3aa: CASSQEETQYF
CDR3nt: TGTGCCAGCAGCCAAGAAGAGACCCAGTACTTC

v_gene: TRBV30
abundance: once
d_gene: TRBD1
j_gene: TRBJ1-4
CDR3aa: CAWSPWDRGNEKLFF
CDR3nt: TGTGCCTGGAGCCCTTGGGACAGGGGAAACGAAAAACTGTTTTTT

v_gene: TRBV2
abundance: .
d_gene: .
j_gene: TRBJ2-3
CDR3aa: CASSDMGRAPDTQYF
CDR3nt: TGTGCCAGCAGTGACATGGGCAGGGCTCCAGATACGCAGTATTTT

v_gene: TRBV9
abundance: .
d_gene: TRBD1
j_gene: TRBJ1-5
CDR3aa: CASSVVCLASQGAYQPQHF
CDR3nt: TGTGCCAGCAGCGTAGTCTGTTTGGCGAGTCAGGGGGCGTATCAGCCCCAGCATTTT

v_gene: TRBV4-1
abundance: .
d_gene: TRBD2
j_gene: TRBJ2-3
CDR3aa: CASSQDYSGGLALRTDTQYF
CDR3nt: TGCGCCAGCAGCCAAGATTATAGCGGGGGGCTCGCATTAAGAACAGATACGCAGTATTTT

v_gene: TRBV7-2
abundance: .
d_gene: .
j_gene: TRBJ2-1
CDR3aa: CASGMEYNEQFF
CDR3nt: TGTGCCTCCGGGATGGAATACAATGAGCAGTTCTTC

v_gene: TRBV30
abundance: .
d_gene: .
j_gene: TRBJ1-1
CDR3aa: CAWSVPGTNTEAFF
CDR3nt: TGTGCCTGGAGTGTCCCGGGGACGAACACTGAAGCTTTCTTT

v_gene: TRBV5-1
abundance: .
d_gene: TRBD1
j_gene: TRBJ2-7
CDR3aa: CASSSGTGVYEQYF
CDR3nt: TGCGCCAGCAGCTCCGGGACAGGGGTGTACGAGCAGTACTTC

v_gene: TRBV11-2
abundance: .
d_gene: TRBD1
j_gene: TRBJ2-7
CDR3aa: CASSLGTGGVHEQYF
CDR3nt: TGTGCCAGCAGCTTAGGGACAGGGGGGGTCCACGAGCAGTACTTC

v_gene: TRBV2
abundance: once
d_gene: .
j_gene: TRBJ1-6
CDR3aa: CASSEGGRSPLHF
CDR3nt: TGTGCCAGCAGTGAGGGGGGCCGATCACCCCTCCACTTT

v_gene: TRBV28
abundance: .
d_gene: .
j_gene: TRBJ2-5
CDR3aa: CASSSTVPETQYF
CDR3nt: TGTGCCAGCAGTTCCACGGTACCAGAGACCCAGTACTTC

v_gene: TRBV7-2
abundance: .
d_gene: TRBD2
j_gene: TRBJ2-7
CDR3aa: CASSLGAGGPYEQYF
CDR3nt: TGTGCCAGCAGCTTAGGGGCGGGAGGGCCCTACGAGCAGTACTTC